This T cell receptor beta chain was found in a study of T cells after yellow fever vaccination. This clonotype was observed a few times. Researchers made TCR cDNA using 5'RACE template switching, and this step added a universal primer site and UMIs. Using its own MiXCR run on the 5' RACE reads, TCRdb lists one record per CDR3 protein. Found here are around 340,000 distinct CDR3 sequences, over 8% of them singletons; the top ten hold around 17%. Between the trimmed V and J ends, which lost 8 bases and 0 bases, there was a span of 6 bases. CDR3 length equals 12 residues. Germline CDR1 MNHNS, CDR2 SASEGT.

The receptor's source is a man aged 18 to 30 who received the YFV17D yellow fever vaccine. The sample in question was PBMCs, obtained on the day of the first yellow fever vaccination. The V gene is TRBV6-1, the J gene TRBJ2-3, with D unclear. The CDR3 spells CASGRSTDTQYF. CDR3 coding DNA: TGTGCCAGCGGAAGGAGCACAGATACGCAGTATTTT.